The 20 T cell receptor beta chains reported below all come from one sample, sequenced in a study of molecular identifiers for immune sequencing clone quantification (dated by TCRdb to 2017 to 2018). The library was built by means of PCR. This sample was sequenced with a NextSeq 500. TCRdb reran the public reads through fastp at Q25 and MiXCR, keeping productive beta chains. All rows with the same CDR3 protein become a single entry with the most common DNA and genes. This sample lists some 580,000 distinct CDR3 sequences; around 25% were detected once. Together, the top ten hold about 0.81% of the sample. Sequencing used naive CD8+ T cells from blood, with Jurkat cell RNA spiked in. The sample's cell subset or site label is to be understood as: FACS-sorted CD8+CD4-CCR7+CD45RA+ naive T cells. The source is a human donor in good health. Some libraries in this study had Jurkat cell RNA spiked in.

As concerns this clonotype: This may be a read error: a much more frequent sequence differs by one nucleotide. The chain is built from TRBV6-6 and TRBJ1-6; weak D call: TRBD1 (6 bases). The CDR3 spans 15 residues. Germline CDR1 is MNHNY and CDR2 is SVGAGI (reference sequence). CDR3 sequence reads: CASNTGFSCNSPLHF. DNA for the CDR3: TGTGCCAGCAATACAGGGTTCTCCTGTAATTCACCCCTCCACTTT.

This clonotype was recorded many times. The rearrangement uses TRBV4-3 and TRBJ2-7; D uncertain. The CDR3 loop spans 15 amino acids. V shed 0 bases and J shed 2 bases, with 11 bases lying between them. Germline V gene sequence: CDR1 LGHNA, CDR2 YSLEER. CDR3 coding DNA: TGCGCCAGCAGCCAAGACCGAAAAGGGCCCTACGAGCAGTACTTC. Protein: CASSQDRKGPYEQYF.

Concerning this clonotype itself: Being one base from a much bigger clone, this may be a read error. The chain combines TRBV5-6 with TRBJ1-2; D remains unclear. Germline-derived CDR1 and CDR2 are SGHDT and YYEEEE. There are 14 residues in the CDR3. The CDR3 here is CASGLFYAAYGYTF. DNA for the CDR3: TGTGCCAGCGGCTTGTTTTACGCCGCCTATGGCTACACCTTC.

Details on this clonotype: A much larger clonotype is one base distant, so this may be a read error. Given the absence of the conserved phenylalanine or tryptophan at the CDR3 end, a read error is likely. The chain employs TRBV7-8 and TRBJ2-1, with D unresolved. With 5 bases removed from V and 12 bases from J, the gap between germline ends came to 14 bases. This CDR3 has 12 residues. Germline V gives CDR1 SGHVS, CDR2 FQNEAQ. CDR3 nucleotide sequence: TGTGCCAGCAGCCCGGACGGTTCCTTGCAGTTCCTC. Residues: CASSPDGSLQFL.

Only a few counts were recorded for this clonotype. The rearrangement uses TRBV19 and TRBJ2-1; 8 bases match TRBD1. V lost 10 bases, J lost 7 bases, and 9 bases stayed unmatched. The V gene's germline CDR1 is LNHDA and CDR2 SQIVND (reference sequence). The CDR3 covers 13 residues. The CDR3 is CAIKDRAKNEQFF. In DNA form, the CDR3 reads TGTGCCATCAAGGACAGGGCCAAGAATGAGCAGTTCTTC. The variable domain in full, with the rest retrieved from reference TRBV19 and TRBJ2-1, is DGGITQSPKYLFRKEGQNVTLSCEQNLNHDAMYWYRQDPGQGLRLIYYSQIVNDFQKGDIAEGYSVSREKKESFPLTVTSAQKNPTAFYLCAIKDRAKNEQFFGPGTRLTVL.

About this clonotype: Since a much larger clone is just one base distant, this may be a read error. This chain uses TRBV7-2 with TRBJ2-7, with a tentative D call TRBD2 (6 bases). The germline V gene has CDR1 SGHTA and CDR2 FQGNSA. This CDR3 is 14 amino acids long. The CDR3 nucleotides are TGTGCCAGCAGCCCAGGGACTTTCTCCTACGTGCAGTACTTC. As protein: CASSPGTFSYVQYF.

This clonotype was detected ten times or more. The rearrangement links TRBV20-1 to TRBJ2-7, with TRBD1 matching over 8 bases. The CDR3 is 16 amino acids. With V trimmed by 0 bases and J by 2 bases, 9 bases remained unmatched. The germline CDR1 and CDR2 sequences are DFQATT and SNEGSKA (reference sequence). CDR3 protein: CSARDPQGAVPYEQYF. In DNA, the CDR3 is TGCAGTGCTAGAGATCCCCAGGGGGCGGTCCCCTACGAGCAGTACTTC.

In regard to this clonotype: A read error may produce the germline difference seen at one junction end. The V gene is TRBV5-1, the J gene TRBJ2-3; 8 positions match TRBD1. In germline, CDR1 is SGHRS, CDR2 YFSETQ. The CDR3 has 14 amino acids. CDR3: CTSSPGQGADTQYF. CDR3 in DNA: TGCACCAGCAGTCCGGGCCAGGGGGCCGATACGCAGTATTTT.

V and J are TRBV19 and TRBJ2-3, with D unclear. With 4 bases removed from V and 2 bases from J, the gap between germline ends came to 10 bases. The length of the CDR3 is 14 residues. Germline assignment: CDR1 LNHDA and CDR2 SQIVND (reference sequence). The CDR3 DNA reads TGTGCCAGTAGTAAAACGGTTTACACAGATACGCAGTATTTT. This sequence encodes CASSKTVYTDTQYF.

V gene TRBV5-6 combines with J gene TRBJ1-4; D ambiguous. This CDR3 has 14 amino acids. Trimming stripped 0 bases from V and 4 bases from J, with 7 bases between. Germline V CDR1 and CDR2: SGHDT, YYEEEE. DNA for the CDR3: TGTGCCAGCAGCTTGGATGAGGATAATGAAAAACTGTTTTTT. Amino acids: CASSLDEDNEKLFF. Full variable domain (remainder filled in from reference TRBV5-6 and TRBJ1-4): DAGVTQSPTHLIKTRGQQVTLRCSPKSGHDTVSWYQQALGQGPQFIFQYYEEEERQRGNFPDRFSGHQFPNYSSELNVNALLLGDSALYLCASSLDEDNEKLFFGSGTQLSVL.

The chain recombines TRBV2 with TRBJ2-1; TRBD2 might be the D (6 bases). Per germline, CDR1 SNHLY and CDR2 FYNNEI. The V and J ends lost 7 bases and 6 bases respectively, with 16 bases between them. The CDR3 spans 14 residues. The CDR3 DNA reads TGTGCCAGCACGGGAGAAATTTCGAGCAATGAGCAGTTCTTC. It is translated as CASTGEISSNEQFF.

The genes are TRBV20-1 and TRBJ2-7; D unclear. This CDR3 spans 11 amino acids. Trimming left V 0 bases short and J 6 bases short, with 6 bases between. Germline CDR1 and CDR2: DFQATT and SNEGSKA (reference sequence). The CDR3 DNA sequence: TGCAGTGCTAGAGATCTTAGCGAGCAGTACTTC. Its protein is CSARDLSEQYF.

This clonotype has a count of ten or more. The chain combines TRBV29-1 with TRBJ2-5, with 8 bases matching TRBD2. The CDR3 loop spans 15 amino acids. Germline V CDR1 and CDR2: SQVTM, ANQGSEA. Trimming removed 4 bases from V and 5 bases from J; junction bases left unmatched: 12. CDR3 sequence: CSVVKAGEYSETQYF. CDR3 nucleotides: TGCAGCGTTGTAAAAGCGGGAGAATATTCGGAGACCCAGTACTTC. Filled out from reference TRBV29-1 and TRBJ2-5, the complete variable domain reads SAVISQKPSRDICQRGTSLTIQCQVDSQVTMMFWYRQQPGQSLTLIATANQGSEATYESGFVIDKFPISRPNLTFSTLTVSNMSPEDSSIYLCSVVKAGEYSETQYFGPGTRLLVL.

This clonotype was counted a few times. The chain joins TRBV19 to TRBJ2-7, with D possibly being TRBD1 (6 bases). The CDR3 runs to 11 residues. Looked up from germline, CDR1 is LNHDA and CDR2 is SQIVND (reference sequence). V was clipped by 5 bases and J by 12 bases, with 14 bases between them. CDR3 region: CASSLGQIVYF. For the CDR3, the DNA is TGTGCCAGTAGTTTGGGACAAATTGTGTACTTC.

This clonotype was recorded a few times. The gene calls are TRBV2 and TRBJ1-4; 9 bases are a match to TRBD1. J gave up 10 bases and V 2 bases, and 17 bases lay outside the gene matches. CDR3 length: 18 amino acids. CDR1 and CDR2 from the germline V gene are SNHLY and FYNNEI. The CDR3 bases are TGTGCCAGCAGTGAATTTGGTGCTGGGGGACAGGGAGGCCGAAAACTGTTTTTT. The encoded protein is CASSEFGAGGQGGRKLFF.

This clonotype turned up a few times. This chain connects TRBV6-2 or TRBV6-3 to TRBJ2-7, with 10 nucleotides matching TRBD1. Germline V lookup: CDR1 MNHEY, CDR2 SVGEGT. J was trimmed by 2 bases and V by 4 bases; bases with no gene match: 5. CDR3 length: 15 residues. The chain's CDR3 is CASSSPGQGTYEQYF. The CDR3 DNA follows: TGTGCCAGCAGTTCCCCGGGACAGGGGACCTACGAGCAGTACTTC.

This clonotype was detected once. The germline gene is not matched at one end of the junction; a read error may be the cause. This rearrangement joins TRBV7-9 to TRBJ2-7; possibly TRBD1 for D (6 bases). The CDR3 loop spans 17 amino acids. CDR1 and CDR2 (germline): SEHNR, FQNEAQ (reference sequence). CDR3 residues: CVSSSPPDSFHPYEQYF. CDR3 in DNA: TGTGTCAGCAGCTCCCCCCCGGACAGCTTCCACCCCTACGAGCAGTACTTC.

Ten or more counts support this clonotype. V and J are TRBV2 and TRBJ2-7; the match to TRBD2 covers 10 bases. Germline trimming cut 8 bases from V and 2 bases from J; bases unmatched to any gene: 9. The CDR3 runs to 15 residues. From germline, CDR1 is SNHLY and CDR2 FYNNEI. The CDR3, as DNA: TGTGCCAGCGGTGGAAAGCGGGAGGGAACCTACGAGCAGTACTTC. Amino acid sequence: CASGGKREGTYEQYF.

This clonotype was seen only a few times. The CDR3 region is CASSQDAPWTSGGREQFF. CDR3 in DNA: TGCGCCAGCAGCCAAGACGCCCCCTGGACTAGCGGGGGACGGGAGCAGTTCTTC. This chain connects TRBV4-3 to TRBJ2-1, with 13 bases identical to TRBD2. Germline CDR1 is LGHNA and CDR2 is YSLEER. J was trimmed by 10 bases and V by 0 bases; bases with no gene match: 12. The CDR3 is 18 amino acids.

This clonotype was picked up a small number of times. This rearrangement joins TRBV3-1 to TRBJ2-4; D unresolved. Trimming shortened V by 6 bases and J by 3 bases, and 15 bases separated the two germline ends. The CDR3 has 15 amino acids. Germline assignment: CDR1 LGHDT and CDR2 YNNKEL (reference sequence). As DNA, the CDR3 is TGTGCCAGCAGGTACGAAACTCGGCTCAAAAACATTCAGTACTTC. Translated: CASRYETRLKNIQYF.